Shown below are 21 T cell receptor beta chains from a single sample sequenced in a study of T-cell memory formation after mild COVID-19. MiXCR, run by TCRdb on the 5' RACE reads, gives a single entry per CDR3 protein. The sample has 450,000 to 650,000 distinct CDR3 sequences; about 20% are singletons. The specimen was PBMCs or a T cell subset sorted from them (not recorded which). These receptors all come from an adult woman who had mild COVID-19 (a few samples of this study predate the infection). Cell type and time point are not known.

This clonotype was counted between two and nine times. The chain joins TRBV12-3 or TRBV12-4 to TRBJ2-1; 8 bases map to TRBD2. The CDR3 contains 16 residues. The V gene end was trimmed by 3 bases and the J gene end by 0 bases; junction bases not matched to a gene: 4. CDR3 sequence (DNA): TGTGCCAGCAGTTTGCGGCGGGGGGTCTCCTACAATGAGCAGTTCTTC. Protein sequence: CASSLRRGVSYNEQFF.

This clonotype was observed a handful of times. Germline is not matched at one junction end, which may reflect a read error. The chain links TRBV4-1 to TRBJ1-5, with unresolved D. This CDR3 contains 9 residues. The germline V gene encodes CDR1 MGHRA and CDR2 YSYEKL. The CDR3 coding sequence is TGCGCCAGCAGCCATTCGGGCCCTTTT. It encodes CASSHSGPF.

J is TRBJ1-2 and V is TRBV7-2; D is undetermined. The CDR3 sequence is 12 residues long. The germline CDR1 and CDR2 sequences are SGHTA and FQGNSA. V shed 5 bases and J shed 3 bases, with 7 bases lying between them. CDR3: CASSVGYYGYTF. In nucleotides, the CDR3 is TGTGCCAGCAGCGTAGGGTACTATGGCTACACCTTC.

There are many counts of this clonotype. The rearrangement uses TRBV12-3 or TRBV12-4 and TRBJ2-5; TRBD2 agrees at 9 bases. CDR3 size: 16 residues. With 1 base clipped from V and 5 bases from J, the junction kept 8 bases outside the gene matches. The CDR3 region is CASSLVPSGDKETQYF. CDR3 bases: TGTGCCAGCAGTTTAGTGCCTAGCGGGGACAAGGAGACCCAGTACTTC.

V usage is TRBV24-1 and J usage is TRBJ2-7, with unresolved D. V was shortened by 1 base and J by 6 bases, with 3 bases between the two germline ends. The CDR3 has 11 amino acids. Germline CDR1 KGHDR, CDR2 SFDVKD. CDR3: CATSDFGEQYF. CDR3 bases: TGTGCCACCAGTGATTTTGGCGAGCAGTACTTC.

The chain recombines TRBV12-3 or TRBV12-4 with TRBJ2-4; no clear D. The V end lost 0 bases, the J end lost 3 bases, and 6 bases lay between the germline ends. The CDR3 totals 14 residues. The CDR3 spells CASSLASYKNIQYF. The CDR3 coding sequence is TGTGCCAGCAGTTTAGCCAGCTACAAAAACATTCAGTACTTC.

This clonotype turned up a few times. The chain employs TRBV13 and TRBJ1-1; D remains unclear. From germline, CDR1 is PRHDT and CDR2 FYEKMQ (reference sequence). Trimming took 5 bases from V and 8 from J, leaving 24 bases between them. The CDR3 loop spans 16 amino acids. The CDR3 nucleotides read TGTGCCAGCAGCCCTGGGGAGATCCGGGTGGGTGCGGAAGCTTTCTTT. This sequence encodes CASSPGEIRVGAEAFF. The full variable domain, its missing parts supplied by reference TRBV13 and TRBJ1-1, is AAGVIQSPRHLIKEKRETATLKCYPIPRHDTVYWYQQGPGQDPQFLISFYEKMQSDKGSIPDRFSAQQFSDYHSELNMSSLELGDSALYFCASSPGEIRVGAEAFFGQGTRLTVV.

This clonotype was seen only a few times. This chain joins TRBV6-1 and TRBJ2-2; no clear D gene. CDR1 and CDR2 (germline): MNHNS, SASEGT. Trimming left V 6 bases short and J 6 bases short, with 17 bases between. CDR3 length: 15 residues. CDR3 region: CASSPVDGIPGELFF. CDR3 in DNA: TGTGCCAGCAGCCCCGTCGATGGTATACCCGGGGAGCTGTTTTTT.

This clonotype was found a few times. The chain couples TRBV7-9 to TRBJ1-1; no reliable D call. Germline CDR1 is SEHNR and CDR2 is FQNEAQ (reference sequence). The CDR3 is made up of 14 amino acids. Trimming took 0 bases from V and 4 from J, leaving 9 bases between them. In DNA form, the CDR3 reads TGTGCCAGCAGCTTAGCGAGGACTAGCACTGAAGCTTTCTTT. Translated: CASSLARTSTEAFF.

This clonotype was observed many times. The CDR3 DNA sequence: TGTGCCAGCAGCTTGACAGGGGGCGAAGACGAGCAGTACTTC. It encodes CASSLTGGEDEQYF. The genes are TRBV5-6 and TRBJ2-7; 9 positions agree with TRBD1. CDR3 length: 14 amino acids. The junction had 4 bases not matched to a gene; V was cut back by 1 base and J by 5 bases. The V gene's germline CDR1 is SGHDT and CDR2 YYEEEE.

The chain uses TRBV5-1 and TRBJ1-3; D may be TRBD1 (5 bases). The CDR3 loop spans 15 amino acids. Germline V CDR1 and CDR2: SGHRS, YFSETQ. Trimming took 0 bases from V and 2 from J, leaving 9 bases between them. The CDR3 region is CASSLGAGTGNTIYF. In DNA form, the CDR3 reads TGCGCCAGCAGCTTGGGGGCAGGGACTGGAAACACCATATATTTT.

The table lists this clonotype with many counts. The J gene is TRBJ1-2, the V gene TRBV24-1; a possible D gene is TRBD1 (5 bases). Per germline, CDR1 KGHDR and CDR2 SFDVKD. This CDR3 contains 14 residues. Trimming pared 2 bases from V and 6 bases from J, leaving 12 bases between. CDR3 coding DNA: TGTGCCACCAGTGATTGGGGCAGGGATAATGGCTACACCTTC. It specifies CATSDWGRDNGYTF.

There are many counts of this clonotype. CDR3 sequence: CASSPQGAGANVLTF. In DNA, the CDR3 is TGTGCCAGCAGCCCCCAGGGGGCTGGGGCCAACGTCCTGACTTTC. This chain connects TRBV7-9 to TRBJ2-6; TRBD1 agrees at 7 bases. The CDR3 covers 15 residues. Germline CDR1 is SEHNR and CDR2 is FQNEAQ (reference sequence). V shed 5 bases, J shed 2 bases, and the junction held 3 bases outside the gene matches.

Comment on this clonotype: An end of the junction does not agree with germline; a read error may underlie this. The chain has TRBV12-3 or TRBV12-4 and TRBJ2-7; no clear D gene. This CDR3 contains 13 residues. DNA of the CDR3: TGTGCCAGCAGTTTCGATGAGAGCTACGAGAAGTACTTC. It codes for CASSFDESYEKYF.

This clonotype has just a few counts. V and J are TRBV5-1 and TRBJ2-3; 7 nucleotides align to TRBD1. V lost 4 bases to trimming and J lost 6 bases; unmatched junction nucleotides: 20. Per the germline V gene, CDR1 is SGHRS and CDR2 is YFSETQ. The CDR3 is 18 residues long. CDR3 bases: TGCGCCAGCAGCCCCTCCTTGGGACAGAACCTTCTCAGGGATACGCAGTATTTT. It yields the protein CASSPSLGQNLLRDTQYF.

The gene calls are TRBV6-2 or TRBV6-3 and TRBJ2-7; 11 positions match TRBD2. Germline values: CDR1 MNHEY, CDR2 SVGEGT. J gave up 6 bases and V 0 bases, and 7 bases lay outside the gene matches. This CDR3 contains 16 residues. The CDR3 sequence: CASSYSKLAGAFEQYF. Written as DNA, the CDR3 is TGTGCCAGCAGTTACTCAAAACTAGCGGGAGCTTTCGAGCAGTACTTC.

This chain connects TRBV12-3 or TRBV12-4 to TRBJ1-2; D ambiguous. The CDR3 contains 13 residues. With 0 bases removed from V and 8 bases from J, the gap between germline ends came to 10 bases. Written as DNA, the CDR3 is TGTGCCAGCAGTTTAGCGCCTGGGAACGGCTACACCTTC. Amino acid sequence: CASSLAPGNGYTF.

In its sample, this clonotype was seen a few times. The chain carries TRBV2 and TRBJ2-3; a possible D gene is TRBD2 (5 bases). This CDR3 is 15 amino acids long. The V gene lost 5 bases and the J gene lost 1 base, with 13 bases spanning the gap. Germline V gene sequence: CDR1 SNHLY, CDR2 FYNNEI. In nucleotides, the CDR3 is TGTGCCAGCAGTAGCGGTCGGCTCGGCACAGATACGCAGTATTTT. It encodes CASSSGRLGTDTQYF.

V is TRBV20-1 and J is TRBJ2-2; D possibly matches TRBD1 or TRBD2 (6 bases each). The CDR3 covers 13 residues. Trimming cost V 3 bases and J 4 bases, with 9 bases left between them. CDR1 is DFQATT, CDR2 SNEGSKA, per germline (reference sequence). The CDR3 is CSASEGGTGELFF. CDR3 sequence (DNA): TGCAGTGCTAGTGAGGGGGGCACCGGGGAGCTGTTTTTT.

Ten or more counts support this clonotype. CDR3 protein: CASSLEGTGYTYYGYTF. CDR3 in DNA: TGTGCCAGCAGCTTAGAAGGGACAGGCTACACCTACTATGGCTACACCTTC. V gene TRBV7-9 combines with J gene TRBJ1-2; 8 bases line up with TRBD1. Germline CDR1 SEHNR, CDR2 FQNEAQ (reference sequence). The V gene end was trimmed by 1 base and the J gene end by 3 bases; junction bases not matched to a gene: 10. The CDR3 loop spans 17 amino acids.

The chain has TRBV5-1 and TRBJ1-2; 7 nucleotides agree with TRBD1. The CDR3 is 15 residues long. Germline V lookup: CDR1 SGHRS, CDR2 YFSETQ. V lost 5 bases and J lost 5; bases outside the gene matches: 12. This CDR3 is CASRPLGDSDYGYTF. CDR3 coding DNA: TGCGCCAGCAGGCCTCTTGGGGACAGCGATTATGGCTACACCTTC.